There are many counts of the clone carrying this T cell receptor beta chain. The data were taken from a study of T cells in Graves' hyperthyroidism and ophthalmopathy. RNA transcripts provided the source from which TCR beta CDR3 regions were amplified. The primer set for the first-round RT-PCR of the TCR CDR3 was HTBI. TCRdb reanalysed the multiplex PCR reads using MiXCR and keeps one entry per CDR3 protein. The sample lists fewer than 850,000 distinct CDR3 sequences, around 16% occurring once. The study left out patients who had uncontrolled infection, other autoimmune disease, pregnancy or lactation. Trimming took 3 bases from V and 4 from J, leaving 9 bases between them. This CDR3 has 13 amino acids. CDR1 and CDR2 from the germline V gene are MNHEY and SMNVEV (reference sequence).

The clonotype comes from a man aged 45 to 65 with Graves' hyperthyroidism. The sample comprised blood. The chain uses TRBV27 and TRBJ1-2; D is uncertain. The CDR3 bases are TGTGCCAGCAGTTTCAAGGAGGGCTATGGCTACACCTTC. It codes for CASSFKEGYGYTF.